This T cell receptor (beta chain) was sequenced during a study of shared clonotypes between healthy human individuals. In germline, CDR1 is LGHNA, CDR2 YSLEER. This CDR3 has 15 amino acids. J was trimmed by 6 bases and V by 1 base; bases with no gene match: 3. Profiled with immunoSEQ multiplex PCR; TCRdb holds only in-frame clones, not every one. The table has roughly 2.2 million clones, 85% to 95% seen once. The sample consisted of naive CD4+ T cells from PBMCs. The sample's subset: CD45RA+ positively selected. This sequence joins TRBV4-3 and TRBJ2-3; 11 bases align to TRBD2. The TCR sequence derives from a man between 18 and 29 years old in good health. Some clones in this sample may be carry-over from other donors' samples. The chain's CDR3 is CASSQVLAGVDTQYF. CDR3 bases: TGCGCCAGCAGCCAAGTACTAGCGGGAGTTGATACGCAGTATTTT.